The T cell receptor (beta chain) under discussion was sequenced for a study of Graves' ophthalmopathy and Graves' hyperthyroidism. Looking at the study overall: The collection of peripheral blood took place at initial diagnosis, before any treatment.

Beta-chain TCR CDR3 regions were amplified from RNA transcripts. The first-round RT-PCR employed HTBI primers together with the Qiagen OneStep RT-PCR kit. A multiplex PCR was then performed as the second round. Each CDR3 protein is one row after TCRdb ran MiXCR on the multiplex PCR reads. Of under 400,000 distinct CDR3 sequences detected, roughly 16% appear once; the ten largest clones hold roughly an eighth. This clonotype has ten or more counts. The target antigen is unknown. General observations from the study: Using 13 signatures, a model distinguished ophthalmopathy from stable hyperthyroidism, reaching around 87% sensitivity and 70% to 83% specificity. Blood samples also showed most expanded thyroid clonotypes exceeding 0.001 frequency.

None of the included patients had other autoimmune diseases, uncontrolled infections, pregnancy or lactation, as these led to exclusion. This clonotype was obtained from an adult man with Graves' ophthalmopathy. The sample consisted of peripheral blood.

CDR3 DNA: TGTGCCAGCAGATCAGGGGGGGGTGGTGAAGCTTTCTTT. Its protein is CASRSGGGGEAFF. The rearrangement links TRBV11-2 to TRBJ1-1; TRBD1 aligns across 7 bases. After removal of 6 bases from V and 7 bases from J, the junction contained 8 bases not matched to a gene. Germline V gene data show CDR1 as SGHAT and CDR2 as FQNNGV. The CDR3 runs to 13 residues.